The entry below describes one TCR beta chain. Its matching antigen is unknown. Amplification used 60 Vbeta primers and 13 Jbeta primers. TCRdb's table, derived via immunoSEQ multiplex PCR, lists solely in-frame clones and lacks some. Here the sample spans 150,000 or so clones, roughly 72% being singletons. These data come from a study of cytomegalovirus exposure and HLA in healthy donors. Study outcomes and limitations: As a later analysis showed, a missense DCLRE1C variant was linked to trimming of TCR beta V- and J-genes. Reports described diagnosis of cytomegalovirus status by the classifier as highly specific and sensitive. Associated with HLA alleles at 0.05 false discovery rate in a later analysis were around 17,000 TCR beta sequences.

CDR1 SGHKS and CDR2 YYEKEE come from the germline V gene (reference sequence). The V and J ends lost 1 base and 6 bases respectively, with 8 bases between them. The CDR3 extends over 12 amino acids. V and J are TRBV5-5 and TRBJ2-7; the D is unclear. The clonotype comes from a middle-aged man in good health and CMV-seropositive. The material sequenced was PBMCs. CDR3 in amino acids: CASSLSSGEQYF. The CDR3 DNA follows: TGTGCCAGCAGCTTGAGCTCAGGCGAGCAGTACTTC.